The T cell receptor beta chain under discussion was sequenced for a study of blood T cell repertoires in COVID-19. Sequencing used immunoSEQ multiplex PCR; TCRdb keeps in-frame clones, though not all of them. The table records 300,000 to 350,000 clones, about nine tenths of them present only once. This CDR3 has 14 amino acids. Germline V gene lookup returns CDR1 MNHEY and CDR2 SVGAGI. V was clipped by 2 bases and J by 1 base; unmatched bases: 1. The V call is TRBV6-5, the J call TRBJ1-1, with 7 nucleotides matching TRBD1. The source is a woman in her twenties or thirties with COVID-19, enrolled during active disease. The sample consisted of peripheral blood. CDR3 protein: CASSYRQGNTEAFF. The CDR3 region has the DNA TGTGCCAGCAGTTACCGACAGGGGAACACTGAAGCTTTCTTT.